This T cell receptor beta chain was documented in a study of T cell responses to AZD1222 COVID-19 vaccine. The germline V gene has CDR1 MDHEN and CDR2 SYDVKM. The CDR3 is 14 residues long. V was clipped by 6 bases and J by 4 bases, with 16 bases between them. The method was immunoSEQ multiplex PCR; TCRdb's version includes in-frame clones alone and lacks a portion of them. The sample lists about 130,000 clones; 84% were seen once. The TCR was taken from an adult in good health. The sequences come from peripheral blood, collected on day 0 of AZD1222 vaccination. V usage is TRBV28 and J usage is TRBJ2-7; possible D gene TRBD1, 5 bases. CDR3 region: CASSRRALGYEQYF. The CDR3 nucleotides read TGTGCCAGCAGCCGCAGGGCGTTAGGGTACGAGCAGTACTTC. The full variable domain, completed using reference TRBV28 and TRBJ2-7, is DVKVTQSSRYLVKRTGEKVFLECVQDMDHENMFWYRQDPGLGLRLIYFSYDVKMKEKGDIPEGYSVSREKKERFSLILESASTNQTSMYLCASSRRALGYEQYFGPGTRLTVT.